Each of the 25 T cell receptor beta chains below was sequenced from the same sample in a study of blood T cell repertoires in COVID-19. This table comes from immunoSEQ multiplex PCR, and its TCRdb copy is limited to in-frame clones, with some not included. The sample records 200,000 to 300,000 clones, 86% being singletons. The specimen sequenced was PBMCs or T cells enriched from blood (not recorded which). Receptors originate from a woman aged 18-29 years who had recovered from COVID-19.

J is TRBJ2-3 and V is TRBV10-1; D is perhaps TRBD2 (6 bases). This CDR3 has 13 amino acids. Trimming pared 0 bases from V and 12 bases from J, leaving 13 bases between. Germline CDR1 and CDR2: WNHNN and SYGVQD (reference sequence). The CDR3 DNA sequence: TGCGCCAGCAGTGAGTCGGGACTCATGCACCAGTATTTT. This translates into CASSESGLMHQYF.

The rearrangement uses TRBV27 and TRBJ2-3; D perhaps matches TRBD1 (5 bases). The V end lost 3 bases, the J end lost 4 bases, and 14 bases lay between the germline ends. Germline CDR1 reads MNHEY; CDR2 reads SMNVEV (reference sequence). The CDR3 has 15 amino acids. The CDR3 is CASSFSSTVSDTQYF. The CDR3 DNA sequence: TGTGCCAGCAGTTTCTCTTCGACAGTTTCAGATACGCAGTATTTT.

This chain connects TRBV7-3 to TRBJ1-1; D might be TRBD1 (5 bases). Germline CDR1 SGHTA, CDR2 FQGTGA. CDR3 length: 13 amino acids. V gave up 6 bases and J gave up 4 bases, with 12 bases separating them. CDR3 sequence reads: CASSLGLATEAFF. CDR3 in DNA: TGTGCCAGCAGTTTGGGGCTGGCCACTGAAGCTTTCTTT.

This clone was detected a few times. The rearrangement joins TRBV19 to TRBJ1-1, with no clear D. Germline assignment: CDR1 LNHDA and CDR2 SQIVND (reference sequence). The CDR3 contains 8 residues. Trimming pared 9 bases from V and 9 bases from J, leaving 5 bases between. As DNA, the CDR3 is TGTGCCAGACTGAAAGCTTTCTTT. Translation: CARLKAFF.

This clone has a handful of counts. V gene TRBV2 combines with J gene TRBJ1-5, with D tentatively TRBD1 (5 bases). CDR1 and CDR2 from the germline V gene are SNHLY and FYNNEI. The V and J ends lost 4 bases and 7 bases respectively, with 17 bases between them. The CDR3 is 15 residues long. CDR3 loop: CASSGALGPWQPQHF. The CDR3 nucleotides read TGTGCCAGCAGTGGAGCCCTGGGGCCATGGCAGCCCCAGCATTTT.

The chain couples TRBV5-1 to TRBJ1-2; no clear D. The CDR3 extends over 13 amino acids. Germline V gene data show CDR1 as SGHRS and CDR2 as YFSETQ. V was trimmed by 4 bases and J by 10 bases, leaving 17 bases between them. The CDR3 region is CASSLEADLAYTF. In nucleotides, the CDR3 is TGCGCCAGCAGCCTAGAGGCCGACCTAGCCTACACCTTC.

V and J are TRBV27 and TRBJ2-2; 11 bases agree with TRBD1. This CDR3 contains 17 residues. Germline CDR1 and CDR2: MNHEY and SMNVEV (reference sequence). V lost 3 bases, J lost 7 bases, and 10 bases stayed unmatched. The CDR3 is CASSFGQGAFGHGELFF. CDR3 nucleotides: TGTGCCAGCAGTTTCGGACAGGGGGCATTCGGCCACGGGGAGCTGTTTTTT.

The chain has TRBV6-5 and TRBJ1-1, with D perhaps matching TRBD1 (6 bases). Germline V gives CDR1 MNHEY, CDR2 SVGAGI. The V end lost 7 bases, the J end lost 6 bases, and 15 bases lay between the germline ends. The CDR3 runs to 13 residues. The CDR3, as DNA: TGTGCCAGCACCCCCACAGGGATCTCTGAAGCTTTCTTT. This translates into CASTPTGISEAFF.

The chain uses TRBV9 and TRBJ2-1; D may be TRBD2 (7 bases). Trimming removed 1 base at V and 7 bases at J, with 21 bases between. From germline, CDR1 is SGDLS and CDR2 YYNGEE. This CDR3 is built from 17 residues. CDR3 amino acids: CASSVPLGGGGVNEQFF. The CDR3 DNA is TGTGCCAGCAGCGTACCCCTGGGGGGGGGCGGGGTGAATGAGCAGTTCTTC.

The rearrangement uses TRBV6-6 and TRBJ1-2; TRBD1 agrees at 7 bases. The CDR3 has 15 residues. V lost 4 bases, J lost 5 bases, and 10 bases stayed unmatched. CDR1 is MNHNY and CDR2 is SVGAGI in the germline V gene (reference sequence). CDR3 nucleotide sequence: TGTGCCAGCAGTTCAGCCCGGACAGGAGGATATGGCTACACCTTC. It codes for CASSSARTGGYGYTF.

The chain recombines TRBV6-4 with TRBJ1-5; D unresolved. The CDR3 spans 15 residues. V dropped 0 bases and J dropped 3 bases, with 9 bases sitting between them. Germline V gene sequence: CDR1 MRHNA, CDR2 SNTAGT. CDR3 coding DNA: TGTGCCAGCAGTGACTCGAAGCACCCCAATCAGCCCCAGCATTTT. It yields the protein CASSDSKHPNQPQHF.

The rearrangement links TRBV30 to TRBJ1-1; weak D call: TRBD1 (6 bases). The germline V gene encodes CDR1 GTSNPN and CDR2 SVGIG (reference sequence). The V and J ends lost 5 bases and 1 base respectively, with 17 bases between them. This CDR3 spans 15 amino acids. The CDR3 is CAWEPYRVSNTEAFF. For the CDR3, the DNA is TGTGCCTGGGAACCCTACAGGGTCTCGAACACTGAAGCTTTCTTT.

The chain couples TRBV19 to TRBJ1-5; the match to TRBD1 covers 7 bases. With 5 bases clipped from V and 6 bases from J, the junction kept 16 bases outside the gene matches. Looked up from germline, CDR1 is LNHDA and CDR2 is SQIVND (reference sequence). The CDR3 length is 17 residues. For the CDR3, the DNA is TGTGCCAGTAGTGCCCTGTGGGGACAGCGTGGGAGTCAGCCCCAGCATTTT. The encoded protein is CASSALWGQRGSQPQHF. Combining the CDR3 with reference TRBV19 and TRBJ1-5 gives the whole variable domain DGGITQSPKYLFRKEGQNVTLSCEQNLNHDAMYWYRQDPGQGLRLIYYSQIVNDFQKGDIAEGYSVSREKKESFPLTVTSAQKNPTAFYLCASSALWGQRGSQPQHFGDGTRLSIL.

The J gene is TRBJ1-4, the V gene TRBV27; 10 nucleotides align to TRBD1. The CDR3 has 19 residues. Germline CDR1 and CDR2: MNHEY and SMNVEV (reference sequence). V shed 6 bases, J shed 7 bases, and the junction held 20 bases outside the gene matches. The CDR3 is CASRLLSRETGGRSEKLFF. In DNA, the CDR3 is TGTGCCAGCAGACTCCTTTCCCGGGAGACAGGGGGCAGGAGTGAAAAACTGTTTTTT.

This clone has more than one count but fewer than ten. The chain combines TRBV27 with TRBJ2-1; TRBD2 matches at 9 bases. This CDR3 contains 16 residues. Trimming removed 5 bases from V and 0 bases from J; junction bases left unmatched: 5. Germline loops: CDR1 MNHEY, CDR2 SMNVEV (reference sequence). The CDR3: CASSPFSGSSYNEQFF. In DNA, the CDR3 is TGTGCCAGCAGTCCATTTAGCGGGAGCTCCTACAATGAGCAGTTCTTC.

The rearrangement links TRBV30 to TRBJ2-4, with a weak D call TRBD1 (5 bases). This CDR3 has 13 amino acids. Trimming removed 4 bases at V and 8 bases at J, with 15 bases between. Germline V gene data show CDR1 as GTSNPN and CDR2 as SVGIG (reference sequence). The CDR3 region has the DNA TGTGCCTGGACCCTCCAGGGTGGATACATTCAGTACTTC. It specifies CAWTLQGGYIQYF.

The J gene is TRBJ2-7, the V gene TRBV15; 7 nucleotides line up with TRBD2. The ends lost 0 bases at V and 0 bases at J; junction bases unmatched: 2. This CDR3 region has 15 residues. Germline V gives CDR1 LNHNV, CDR2 YYDKDF (reference sequence). CDR3 nucleotide sequence: TGTGCCACCAGCAGAGACGCGGGAGTCTCCTACGAGCAGTACTTC. Translation: CATSRDAGVSYEQYF.

The sample holds one count of this clone. The V and J genes are TRBV27 and TRBJ2-1, with D unclear. The V gene lost 5 bases and the J gene lost 0 bases, with 11 bases spanning the gap. From germline, CDR1 is MNHEY and CDR2 SMNVEV (reference sequence). The CDR3 runs to 15 residues. CDR3 bases: TGTGCCAGCAGTCCCCGACAAAGCTCCTACAATGAGCAGTTCTTC. Its protein product is CASSPRQSSYNEQFF.

The chain links TRBV20-1 to TRBJ2-7; D not resolved. The CDR3 is made up of 12 amino acids. V was cut by 3 bases and J by 2 bases, with 8 bases left in between. Per the germline V gene, CDR1 is DFQATT and CDR2 is SNEGSKA (reference sequence). In DNA form, the CDR3 reads TGCAGTGCTAGTGGTCGAGCCTACGAGCAGTACTTC. This encodes CSASGRAYEQYF.

The chain employs TRBV10-2 and TRBJ1-5; D call uncertain. Germline V gene data show CDR1 as WSHSY and CDR2 as SAAADI. CDR3 length: 13 residues. V lost 7 bases and J 0 bases, leaving 7 bases between the germline ends. CDR3 loop: CASTDYSNQPQHF. CDR3 nucleotide sequence: TGCGCCAGCACAGATTATAGCAATCAGCCCCAGCATTTT.

The chain combines TRBV19 with TRBJ2-4; no clear D. Trimming pared 5 bases from V and 1 base from J, leaving 18 bases between. The CDR3 totals 17 residues. Germline CDR1 and CDR2: LNHDA and SQIVND (reference sequence). In DNA, the CDR3 is TGTGCCAGTAGTTTATCCCCTCTGACTGGGGCCAAAAACATTCAGTACTTC. Its translation: CASSLSPLTGAKNIQYF.

The count of this clone is one. The rearrangement uses TRBV11-3 and TRBJ1-1, with unresolved D. Germline values: CDR1 SGHNT, CDR2 YENEEA. The V end lost 1 base, the J end lost 6 bases, and 6 bases lay between the germline ends. The CDR3 is 12 amino acids. Here the CDR3 reads CASSLVRAEAFF. In DNA, the CDR3 is TGTGCCAGCAGCTTAGTTCGGGCTGAAGCTTTCTTT.

The rearrangement uses TRBV5-6 and TRBJ1-2; TRBD1 matches 10 bases. The CDR3 has 15 amino acids. The J segment lost 4 bases and the V segment lost 0 bases, leaving 3 bases of the junction unmatched. The V gene's germline CDR1 is SGHDT and CDR2 YYEEEE. The CDR3 region is CASSLAGTGAYGYTF. Written as DNA, the CDR3 is TGTGCCAGCAGCTTGGCCGGGACAGGGGCCTATGGCTACACCTTC. The whole variable domain, filled in from reference TRBV5-6 and TRBJ1-2, reads DAGVTQSPTHLIKTRGQQVTLRCSPKSGHDTVSWYQQALGQGPQFIFQYYEEEERQRGNFPDRFSGHQFPNYSSELNVNALLLGDSALYLCASSLAGTGAYGYTFGSGTRLTVV.

The chain joins TRBV5-1 to TRBJ2-5; 11 bases line up with TRBD2. The CDR3 length is 16 residues. J was trimmed by 4 bases and V by 4 bases; bases with no gene match: 9. From germline, CDR1 is SGHRS and CDR2 YFSETQ. The CDR3 nucleotides are TGCGCCAGCAGCCTAACGGTAGCGGGAGGGCCAGAGACCCAGTACTTC. Translating gives CASSLTVAGGPETQYF.

The CDR3 region is CASSQENPGGGVQTQYF. The CDR3 region has the DNA TGCGCCAGCAGCCAAGAGAACCCCGGGGGGGGTGTACAGACCCAGTACTTC. V and J are TRBV4-1 and TRBJ2-5; 8 bases map to TRBD2. J was trimmed by 6 bases and V by 0 bases; bases with no gene match: 12. This CDR3 comprises 17 residues. In germline, CDR1 is MGHRA, CDR2 YSYEKL.